This TCR beta chain was identified in a study of blood T cell repertoires in COVID-19. Methods used by the authors: Reference gene primer amplification gave nucleated cell count estimates. Clones were read by immunoSEQ multiplex PCR, and TCRdb kept only the in-frame ones, dropping some. The DNA was the basis for D and trimming; V, J and clone size are from that table. This sample has approximately 100,000 clones; approximately 89% occur once, and the top ten carry roughly 0.97%. The germline V and J ends were trimmed by 8 bases and 2 bases, with 13 bases remaining between them. The length of the CDR3 is 14 residues. Looked up from germline, CDR1 is ENHRY and CDR2 is SYGVKD.

The chain combines TRBV10-3 with TRBJ1-5; perhaps TRBD1 as D (6 bases). This clonotype was sampled from a man between 60 and 75 years old with acute or convalescent COVID-19. Sequencing input: peripheral blood. The CDR3 DNA reads TGTGCCATCGCCCCAGGGGTTCGCAATCAGCCCCAGCATTTT. Translation gives CAIAPGVRNQPQHF.